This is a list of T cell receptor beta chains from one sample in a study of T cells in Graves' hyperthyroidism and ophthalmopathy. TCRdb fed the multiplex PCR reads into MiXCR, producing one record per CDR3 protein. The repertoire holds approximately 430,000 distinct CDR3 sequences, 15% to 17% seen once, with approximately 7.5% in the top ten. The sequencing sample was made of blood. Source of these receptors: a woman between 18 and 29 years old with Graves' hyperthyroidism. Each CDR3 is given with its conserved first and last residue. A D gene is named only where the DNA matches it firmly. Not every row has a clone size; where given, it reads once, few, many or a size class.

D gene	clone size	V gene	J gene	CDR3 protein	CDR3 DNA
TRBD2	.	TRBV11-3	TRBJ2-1	CASSWTSGSFDEQFF	TGTGCCAGCAGCTGGACTAGCGGGAGTTTCGATGAGCAGTTCTTC
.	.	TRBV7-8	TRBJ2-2	CASSFKRTGELFF	TGTGCCAGCAGCTTCAAGAGAACCGGGGAGCTGTTTTTT
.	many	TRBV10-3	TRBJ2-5	CATEDRKQTQYF	TGTGCCACGGAAGACAGGAAACAGACCCAGTACTTC
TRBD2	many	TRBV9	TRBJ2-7	CASSPGLAVGEQYF	TGTGCCAGCTCACCGGGACTAGCGGTTGGCGAGCAGTACTTC
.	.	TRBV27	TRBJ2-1	CASSLQVAYNEQFF	TGTGCCAGCAGTCTCCAGGTGGCCTACAATGAGCAGTTCTTC
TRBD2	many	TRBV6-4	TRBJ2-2	CASSALAENTGELFF	TGTGCCAGCAGTGCACTAGCGGAGAACACCGGGGAGCTGTTTTTT
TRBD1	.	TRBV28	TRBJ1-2	CASSLHSGGEGGYTF	TGTGCCAGCAGCCTCCATTCAGGGGGGGAGGGTGGCTACACCTTC
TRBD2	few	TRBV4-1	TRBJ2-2	CASSQGTSRGELFF	TGCGCCAGCAGCCAAGGGACTAGCAGGGGGGAGCTGTTTTTT
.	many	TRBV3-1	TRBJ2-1	CASSQDGYKTDEQFF	TGTGCCAGCAGCCAAGATGGGTATAAAACCGATGAGCAGTTCTTC
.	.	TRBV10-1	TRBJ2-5	CASRDPQAFQETQYF	TGCGCCAGCAGAGATCCGCAGGCGTTCCAAGAGACCCAGTACTTC
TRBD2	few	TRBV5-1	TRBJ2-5	CASSLVASGQETQYF	TGCGCCAGCAGCTTGGTCGCTAGCGGCCAAGAGACCCAGTACTTC
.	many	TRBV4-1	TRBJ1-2	CASSQDSANYGYTF	TGCGCCAGCAGCCAAGACAGTGCGAACTATGGCTACACCTTC
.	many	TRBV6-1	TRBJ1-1	CASSWGRSNTEAFF	TGTGCCAGCAGTTGGGGACGGTCGAACACTGAAGCTTTCTTT
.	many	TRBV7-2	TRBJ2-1	CASSLAPYNEQFF	TGTGCCAGCAGCTTAGCGCCATACAATGAGCAGTTCTTC
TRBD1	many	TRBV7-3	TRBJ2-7	CASSLGPSGTGFYEQYF	TGTGCCAGCAGCTTAGGACCCTCCGGGACAGGGTTCTACGAGCAGTACTTC
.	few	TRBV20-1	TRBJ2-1	CSARDTGDNEQFF	TGCAGTGCTAGAGATACCGGCGACAATGAGCAGTTCTTC
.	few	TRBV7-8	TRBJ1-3	CASSFNPTPGNTIYF	TGTGCCAGCAGCTTCAATCCTACCCCTGGAAACACCATATATTTT